This T cell receptor (beta chain) derives from a study of CD8+CD57+ T cells in acquired aplastic anemia. The template for TCR beta VDJ and CDR3 sequence profiling was genomic DNA. Each CDR3 protein gets one entry after TCRdb re-called the reads with MiXCR. The table records 150,000 to 200,000 distinct CDR3 sequences, around 65% of them present only once. The sequence was collected from a human donor with severe aplastic anemia or a healthy control (not recorded which). Sequenced material: sorted CD4+, CD8+, or CD8+CD57+ T cells (not recorded which) from PBMCs.

Written as DNA, the CDR3 is TGTGCCAGCAGCCTGGGACTAGCGGGGGAGGCAGAGACCCAGTACTTC. Its protein is CASSLGLAGEAETQYF. J is TRBJ2-5 and V is TRBV12-3 or TRBV12-4, with 14 bases fitting TRBD2. This CDR3 is 16 amino acids long. V was clipped by 6 bases and J by 4 bases; unmatched bases: 7.